The rows below give T cell receptor beta chains drawn from one sample of a study of CD8 T cells in ankylosing spondylitis. TCRdb recomputed calls from the 5' RACE reads with MiXCR, one row per CDR3 protein. Of approximately 540,000 distinct CDR3 sequences in the sample, 10% to 15% are singletons; the top ten hold approximately 6.2%. Specimen: blood, either unsorted or a sorted T cell fraction (not recorded which). These receptors came from a male donor with ankylosing spondylitis. Both conserved end residues are part of each CDR3. Fields, in order: J gene, D gene, V gene, clone size, CDR3 protein, CDR3 DNA. D genes are given only for firm matches. A row's size may be missing; if present it is once, few, many or a size class.

TRBJ1-5 . TRBV29-1 . CSVRDNNQPQHF TGCAGCGTCCGGGACAACAATCAGCCCCAGCATTTT
TRBJ1-1 . TRBV20-1 . CSARVGARDTEAFF TGCAGTGCTAGAGTGGGGGCGCGTGATACTGAAGCTTTCTTT
TRBJ2-1 TRBD2 TRBV28 few CASSLGGAGGYNEQFF TGTGCCAGCAGTTTGGGCGGAGCGGGAGGGTACAATGAGCAGTTCTTC
TRBJ2-5 . TRBV12-3/TRBV12-4 many CASTRTFGRETQYF TGTGCCAGCACCCGGACATTTGGACGGGAGACCCAGTACTTC
TRBJ1-3 . TRBV12-3/TRBV12-4 . CASRSTGNTIYF TGTGCCAGCAGGTCGACTGGAAACACCATATATTTT
TRBJ2-1 . TRBV12-3/TRBV12-4 few CASSRGTDEQFF TGTGCCAGCAGTCGGGGTACCGATGAGCAGTTCTTC
TRBJ1-2 . TRBV19 few CASGRAGGYTF TGTGCCAGCGGTCGGGCTGGTGGCTACACCTTC
TRBJ1-1 TRBD1 TRBV7-2 . CASTRTGMNTEAFF TGTGCCAGCACGAGGACAGGGATGAACACTGAAGCTTTCTTT
TRBJ1-5 TRBD1 TRBV12-3/TRBV12-4 . CASSSTGEPNEQPQHF TGTGCCAGCAGTTCGACAGGGGAGCCCAATGAGCAGCCCCAGCATTTT
TRBJ2-7 . TRBV7-9 few CASSLGEYSGEQYF TGTGCCAGCAGCTTAGGCGAGTATTCTGGAGAGCAGTACTTC
TRBJ2-1 . TRBV24-1 . CATSDTGSSYNEQFF TGTGCCACCAGTGATACAGGTAGCTCCTACAATGAGCAGTTCTTC
TRBJ2-1 . TRBV7-6 . CASSLLFASSYNEQFF TGTGCCAGCAGCTTATTATTTGCCTCCTCCTACAATGAGCAGTTCTTC
TRBJ1-2 . TRBV20-1 few CSARTGAIGYTF TGCAGTGCTAGAACGGGGGCTATTGGCTACACCTTC
TRBJ2-2 TRBD2 TRBV5-1 . CASSQRLAGVGTGELFF TGCGCCAGCAGCCAACGACTAGCGGGAGTCGGTACCGGGGAGCTGTTTTTT
TRBJ2-3 . TRBV4-1 . CASSQDGDTQYF TGCGCCAGCAGCCAAGATGGGGATACGCAGTATTTT
TRBJ1-1 . TRBV7-2 . CASSRDGEAFF TGTGCCAGCAGCCGGGACGGCGAAGCTTTCTTT
TRBJ2-1 . TRBV11-2 few CASSEALEMFF TGTGCCAGCAGCGAAGCACTGGAGATGTTCTTC
TRBJ2-6 . TRBV5-1 few CASSTSGANVLTF TGCGCCAGCAGCACCTCTGGGGCCAACGTCCTGACTTTC